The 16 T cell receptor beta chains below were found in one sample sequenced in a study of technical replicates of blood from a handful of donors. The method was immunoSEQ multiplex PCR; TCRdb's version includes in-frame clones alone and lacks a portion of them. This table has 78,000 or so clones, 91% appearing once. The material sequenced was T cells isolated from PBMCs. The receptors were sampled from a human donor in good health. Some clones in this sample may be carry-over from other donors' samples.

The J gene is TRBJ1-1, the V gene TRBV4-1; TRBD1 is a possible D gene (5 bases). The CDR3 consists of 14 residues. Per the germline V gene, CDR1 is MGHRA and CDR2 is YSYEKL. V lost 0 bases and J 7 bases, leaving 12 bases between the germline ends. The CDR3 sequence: CASSQDTGGFEAFF. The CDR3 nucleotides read TGCGCCAGCAGCCAAGATACGGGGGGGTTTGAAGCTTTCTTT.

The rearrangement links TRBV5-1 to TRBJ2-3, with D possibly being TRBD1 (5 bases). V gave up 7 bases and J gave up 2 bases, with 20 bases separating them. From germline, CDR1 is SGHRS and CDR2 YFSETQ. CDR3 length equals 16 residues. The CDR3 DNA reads TGCGCCAGCCACTGGCGCGGACAAACCCACACAGATACGCAGTATTTT. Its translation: CASHWRGQTHTDTQYF.

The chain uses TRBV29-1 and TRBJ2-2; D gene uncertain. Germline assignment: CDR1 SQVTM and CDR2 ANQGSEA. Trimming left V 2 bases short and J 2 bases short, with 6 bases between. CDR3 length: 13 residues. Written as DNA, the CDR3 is TGCAGCGTTGAAACTCAAAACACCGGGGAGCTGTTTTTT. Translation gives CSVETQNTGELFF.

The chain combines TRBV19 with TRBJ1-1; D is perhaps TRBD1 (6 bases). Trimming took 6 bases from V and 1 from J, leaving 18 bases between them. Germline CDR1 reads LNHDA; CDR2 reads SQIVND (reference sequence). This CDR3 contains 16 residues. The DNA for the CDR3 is TGTGCCAGTAGCCCTGGGCGGGGGGGGGCGAACACTGAAGCTTTCTTT. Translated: CASSPGRGGANTEAFF.

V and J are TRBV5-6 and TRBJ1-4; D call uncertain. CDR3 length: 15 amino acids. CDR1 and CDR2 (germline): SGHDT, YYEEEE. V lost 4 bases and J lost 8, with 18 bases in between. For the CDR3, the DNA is TGTGCCAGCAGCCCGGACCCAAGAAGCGGGGAAAAACTGTTTTTT. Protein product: CASSPDPRSGEKLFF.

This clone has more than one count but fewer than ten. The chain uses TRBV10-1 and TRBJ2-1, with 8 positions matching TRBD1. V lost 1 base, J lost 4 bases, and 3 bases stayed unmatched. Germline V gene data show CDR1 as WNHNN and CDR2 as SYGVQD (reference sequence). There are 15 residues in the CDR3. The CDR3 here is CASSEFQGAYNEQFF. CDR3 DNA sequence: TGCGCCAGCAGTGAGTTCCAGGGGGCGTACAATGAGCAGTTCTTC.

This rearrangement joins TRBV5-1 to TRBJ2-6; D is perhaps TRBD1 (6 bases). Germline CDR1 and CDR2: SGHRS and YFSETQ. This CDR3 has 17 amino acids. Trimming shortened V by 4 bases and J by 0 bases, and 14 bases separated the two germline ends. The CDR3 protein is CASSLGQMSSGANVLTF. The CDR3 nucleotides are TGCGCCAGCAGCCTTGGACAGATGAGCTCTGGGGCCAACGTCCTGACTTTC.

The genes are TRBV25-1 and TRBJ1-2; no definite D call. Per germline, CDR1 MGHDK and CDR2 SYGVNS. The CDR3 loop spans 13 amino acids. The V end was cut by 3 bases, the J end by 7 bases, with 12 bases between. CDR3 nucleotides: TGTGCCAGCAGTGACACCCGGAGATCTGGCTACACCTTC. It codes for CASSDTRRSGYTF.

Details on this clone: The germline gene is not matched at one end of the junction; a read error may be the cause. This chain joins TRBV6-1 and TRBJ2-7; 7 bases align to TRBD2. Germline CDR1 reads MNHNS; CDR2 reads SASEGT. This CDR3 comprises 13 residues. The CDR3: CASSEGLAYEQYF. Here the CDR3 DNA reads TGTGCCAGCAGCGAAGGACTAGCCTACGAGCAGTACTTC.

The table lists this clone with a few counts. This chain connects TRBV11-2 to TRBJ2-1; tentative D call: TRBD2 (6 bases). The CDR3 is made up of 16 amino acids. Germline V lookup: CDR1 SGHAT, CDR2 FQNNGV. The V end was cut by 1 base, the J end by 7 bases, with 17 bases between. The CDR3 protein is CASSLGPTSVRNEQFF. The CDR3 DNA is TGTGCCAGCAGCTTAGGCCCGACTAGTGTGAGAAATGAGCAGTTCTTC.

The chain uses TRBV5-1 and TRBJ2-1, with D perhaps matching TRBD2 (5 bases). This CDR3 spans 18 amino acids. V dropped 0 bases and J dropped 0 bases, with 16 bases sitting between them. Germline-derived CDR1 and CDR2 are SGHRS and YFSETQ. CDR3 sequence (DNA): TGCGCCAGCAGCTTGGTAGGCTACCAAACTAGCTCCTACAATGAGCAGTTCTTC. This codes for CASSLVGYQTSSYNEQFF.

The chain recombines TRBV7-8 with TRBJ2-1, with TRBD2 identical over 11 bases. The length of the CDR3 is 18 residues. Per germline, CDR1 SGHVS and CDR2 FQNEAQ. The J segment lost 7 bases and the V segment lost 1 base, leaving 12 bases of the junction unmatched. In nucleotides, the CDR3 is TGTGCCAGCAGCTTAGTTTCTGGACTAGCGGGCTTCCAAAATGAGCAGTTCTTC. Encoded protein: CASSLVSGLAGFQNEQFF.

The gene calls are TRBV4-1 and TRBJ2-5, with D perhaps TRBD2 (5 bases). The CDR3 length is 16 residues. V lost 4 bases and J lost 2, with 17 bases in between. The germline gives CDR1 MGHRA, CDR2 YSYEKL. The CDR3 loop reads CASSPPGGSTQETQYF. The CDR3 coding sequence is TGCGCCAGCAGCCCGCCGGGCGGGTCCACTCAAGAGACCCAGTACTTC.

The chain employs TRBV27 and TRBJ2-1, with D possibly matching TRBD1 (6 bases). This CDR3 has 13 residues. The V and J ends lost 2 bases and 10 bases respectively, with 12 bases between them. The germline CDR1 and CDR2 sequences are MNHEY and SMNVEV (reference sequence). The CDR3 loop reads CASSLNAGTEQFF. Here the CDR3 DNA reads TGTGCCAGCAGTTTAAACGCCGGGACAGAGCAGTTCTTC.

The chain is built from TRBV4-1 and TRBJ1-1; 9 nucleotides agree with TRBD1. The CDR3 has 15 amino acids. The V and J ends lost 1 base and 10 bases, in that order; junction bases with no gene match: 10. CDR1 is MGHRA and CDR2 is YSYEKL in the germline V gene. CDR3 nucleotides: TGCGCCAGCAGCCAAGTTCCGGGACAGGGTTCGGGAGCTTTCTTT. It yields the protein CASSQVPGQGSGAFF.

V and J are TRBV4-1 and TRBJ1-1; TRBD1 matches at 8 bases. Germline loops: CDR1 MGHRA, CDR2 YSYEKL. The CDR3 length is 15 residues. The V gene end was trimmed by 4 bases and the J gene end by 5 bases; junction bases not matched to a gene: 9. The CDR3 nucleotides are TGCGCCAGCAGCCTAATCGACAGGGGTGGGACTGAAGCTTTCTTT. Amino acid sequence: CASSLIDRGGTEAFF.